This entry lists 23 T cell receptor beta chains sequenced from one sample in a study of blood T cell repertoires in COVID-19. Profiled with immunoSEQ multiplex PCR; TCRdb holds only in-frame clones, not every one. The table includes 45,000 to 55,000 clones, 80% to 85% detected once. Sequences were obtained from peripheral blood. The receptors shown here come from a man aged 50 to 59 with acute or convalescent COVID-19.

The chain combines TRBV27 with TRBJ2-7; TRBD1 matches at 8 bases. Germline V gene data show CDR1 as MNHEY and CDR2 as SMNVEV (reference sequence). The CDR3 totals 17 residues. Trimming took 0 bases from V and 4 from J; bases not matched to a gene: 11. The CDR3 DNA follows: TGTGCCAGCAGTTTATCGGCTAGTGGACAGGGTAGATACGAGCAGTACTTC. It is translated as CASSLSASGQGRYEQYF.

This clone was seen only a few times. The chain links TRBV2 to TRBJ2-7, with D perhaps TRBD1 (5 bases). V lost 7 bases and J 0 bases, leaving 19 bases between the germline ends. The CDR3 runs 16 residues. Germline CDR1 SNHLY, CDR2 FYNNEI. CDR3 DNA sequence: TGTGCCAGCACCCAAGGCAGGCAGGGTCTCTCCTACGAGCAGTACTTC. This codes for CASTQGRQGLSYEQYF.

The chain is built from TRBV7-2 and TRBJ2-7; 8 bases are a match to TRBD1. The CDR3 totals 13 residues. Germline V lookup: CDR1 SGHTA, CDR2 FQGNSA. The V and J ends lost 7 bases and 6 bases, in that order; junction bases with no gene match: 8. The CDR3 spells CASKTGAAGEQYF. The CDR3 coding sequence is TGTGCCAGCAAGACAGGGGCCGCCGGCGAGCAGTACTTC.

CDR3 sequence reads: CASSLVTLNEQFF. CDR3 DNA sequence: TGTGCCAGCAGCTTAGTGACACTTAATGAGCAGTTCTTC. The V gene is TRBV7-2, the J gene TRBJ2-1; D remains unclear. The V end lost 1 base, the J end lost 7 bases, and 8 bases lay between the germline ends. The germline V gene encodes CDR1 SGHTA and CDR2 FQGNSA. This CDR3 contains 13 residues.

This clone was detected only a few times. The chain has TRBV24-1 and TRBJ2-7, with 12 bases lining up with TRBD1. CDR1 and CDR2 from the germline V gene are KGHDR and SFDVKD. V lost 5 bases and J lost 7; bases outside the gene matches: 5. CDR3 size: 14 residues. The CDR3 coding sequence is TGTGCCACCAGTGGGGGACAGGGGGCAGATGAGCAGTACTTC. Its protein is CATSGGQGADEQYF.

The chain's CDR3 is CASGRTSGGYEQYF. CDR3 bases: TGTGCCAGCGGACGGACTAGCGGGGGTTACGAGCAGTACTTC. The rearrangement uses TRBV7-2 and TRBJ2-7; 13 nucleotides align to TRBD2. From germline, CDR1 is SGHTA and CDR2 FQGNSA. Germline trimming cut 8 bases from V and 4 bases from J; bases unmatched to any gene: 5. The CDR3 sequence is 14 residues long.

V is TRBV27 and J is TRBJ2-2; TRBD2 agrees at 9 bases. The V and J ends lost 5 bases and 4 bases, in that order; junction bases with no gene match: 5. The CDR3 is 15 amino acids. Germline lookup yields CDR1 MNHEY and CDR2 SMNVEV (reference sequence). In DNA form, the CDR3 reads TGTGCCAGCAGTCGTAGCGGGGGTTTCACCGGGGAGCTGTTTTTT. Its translation is CASSRSGGFTGELFF.

This chain connects TRBV7-9 to TRBJ2-7; 9 nucleotides line up with TRBD1. V was pared by 1 base and J by 0 bases, with 4 bases of the junction left unmatched. Germline assignment: CDR1 SEHNR and CDR2 FQNEAQ (reference sequence). The CDR3 covers 16 residues. For the CDR3, the DNA is TGTGCCAGCAGCTTAGTGGTGACAGGGGGCTCCTACGAGCAGTACTTC. Amino acid sequence: CASSLVVTGGSYEQYF.

CDR3: CASSLRGQGGGYTF. The CDR3 DNA sequence: TGCGCCAGCAGCTTGAGGGGACAGGGAGGTGGCTACACCTTC. The rearrangement joins TRBV5-1 to TRBJ1-2, with TRBD1 matching 9 bases. The CDR3 is 14 residues long. V lost 1 base to trimming and J lost 7 bases; unmatched junction nucleotides: 5. Germline assignment: CDR1 SGHRS and CDR2 YFSETQ.

The V call is TRBV5-4, the J call TRBJ2-7; 8 bases map to TRBD2. The CDR3 spans 15 residues. V gave up 1 base and J gave up 5 bases; unmatched junction bases: 8. Germline CDR1 SGHNT, CDR2 YYREEE (reference sequence). CDR3 region: CASSLMTGGLNEQYF. The CDR3 DNA is TGTGCCAGCAGCTTGATGACGGGGGGGCTCAACGAGCAGTACTTC.

The rearrangement joins TRBV15 to TRBJ2-3, with D maybe TRBD1 (5 bases). Germline CDR1 is LNHNV and CDR2 is YYDKDF (reference sequence). V was pared by 6 bases and J by 4 bases, with 14 bases between. The length of the CDR3 is 14 residues. This CDR3 reads CATRNTRVADTQYF. The CDR3 coding sequence is TGTGCCACCAGGAACACCAGGGTGGCAGATACGCAGTATTTT.

DNA for the CDR3: TGTGCCAGTAACTCACAGGGTTTCAATCAGCCCCAGCATTTT. Protein: CASNSQGFNQPQHF. The rearrangement uses TRBV19 and TRBJ1-5, with D possibly matching TRBD1 (6 bases). This CDR3 is 14 amino acids long. V was cut by 7 bases and J by 3 bases, with 13 bases left in between. Germline V lookup: CDR1 LNHDA, CDR2 SQIVND (reference sequence).

The chain joins TRBV19 to TRBJ2-4; tentative D call: TRBD2 (5 bases). The CDR3 consists of 18 residues. Germline lookup yields CDR1 LNHDA and CDR2 SQIVND (reference sequence). The ends were cut back, 5 bases at V and 0 bases at J, with 20 bases in the middle. The CDR3 loop reads CASSPSVGLSIAKNIQYF. The DNA of the CDR3 is TGTGCCAGTAGTCCTTCCGTCGGACTCTCGATAGCCAAAAACATTCAGTACTTC. Combining the CDR3 with reference TRBV19 and TRBJ2-4 gives the whole variable domain DGGITQSPKYLFRKEGQNVTLSCEQNLNHDAMYWYRQDPGQGLRLIYYSQIVNDFQKGDIAEGYSVSREKKESFPLTVTSAQKNPTAFYLCASSPSVGLSIAKNIQYFGAGTRLSVL.

The CDR3 is CASTKETGENSPLHF. CDR3 DNA sequence: TGTGCCAGCACTAAAGAGACAGGGGAGAATTCACCCCTCCACTTT. The chain links TRBV7-2 to TRBJ1-6, with 8 bases matching TRBD1. The V segment lost 7 bases and the J segment 7 bases; nucleotides outside the gene matches: 9. Germline CDR1 is SGHTA and CDR2 is FQGNSA. CDR3 length: 15 amino acids.

The chain uses TRBV7-2 and TRBJ2-3, with D maybe TRBD2 (6 bases). This CDR3 is built from 15 residues. The V end was cut by 5 bases, the J end by 2 bases, with 14 bases between. CDR1 SGHTA and CDR2 FQGNSA come from the germline V gene. The CDR3 is CASSPGLRDTDTQYF. In nucleotides, the CDR3 is TGTGCCAGCAGCCCGGGACTGAGAGACACAGATACGCAGTATTTT.

The chain links TRBV19 to TRBJ2-1; D is undetermined. Per the germline V gene, CDR1 is LNHDA and CDR2 is SQIVND (reference sequence). The CDR3 extends over 13 amino acids. Trimming took 3 bases from V and 6 from J, leaving 9 bases between them. The CDR3 sequence is CASSITGPNEQFF. The CDR3, as DNA: TGTGCCAGTAGTATTACGGGTCCCAATGAGCAGTTCTTC. The full variable domain, its missing parts supplied by reference TRBV19 and TRBJ2-1, is DGGITQSPKYLFRKEGQNVTLSCEQNLNHDAMYWYRQDPGQGLRLIYYSQIVNDFQKGDIAEGYSVSREKKESFPLTVTSAQKNPTAFYLCASSITGPNEQFFGPGTRLTVL.

The CDR3 DNA reads TGTGCCAGCAGCTTTGGGACAGGGGATGGCTACACCTTC. Its translation: CASSFGTGDGYTF. The chain has TRBV7-2 and TRBJ1-2, with 10 bases fitting TRBD1. The CDR3 is made up of 13 amino acids. Germline CDR1 and CDR2: SGHTA and FQGNSA. J was trimmed by 6 bases and V by 3 bases; bases with no gene match: 1.

V usage is TRBV9 and J usage is TRBJ1-5; TRBD1 agrees at 8 bases. Unmatched junction bases numbered 2, after V lost 3 bases and J lost 3 bases. The length of the CDR3 is 14 residues. Germline V CDR1 and CDR2: SGDLS, YYNGEE. CDR3 in DNA: TGTGCCAGCAGCGGACAGGGGACCAATCAGCCCCAGCATTTT. It encodes CASSGQGTNQPQHF.

The chain joins TRBV30 to TRBJ1-5; the match to TRBD1 covers 7 bases. The CDR3 loop spans 14 amino acids. V lost 4 bases and J lost 3; bases outside the gene matches: 6. Germline V CDR1 and CDR2: GTSNPN, SVGIG (reference sequence). In nucleotides, the CDR3 is TGTGCCTGGACCGATGGACAGGACAATCAGCCCCAGCATTTT. Translating it yields CAWTDGQDNQPQHF.

The rearrangement links TRBV28 to TRBJ1-2; 9 positions agree with TRBD1. This CDR3 is 16 amino acids long. Germline V gene sequence: CDR1 MDHEN, CDR2 SYDVKM. V lost 5 bases, J lost 7 bases, and 14 bases stayed unmatched. The CDR3 nucleotides are TGTGCCAGCAGTGGGACAGGGAGCTTTCCCAGGTTTGGCTACACCTTC. It codes for CASSGTGSFPRFGYTF.

This rearrangement joins TRBV4-3 to TRBJ2-1, with TRBD2 matching over 13 bases. In germline, CDR1 is LGHNA, CDR2 YSLEER. With V trimmed by 1 base and J by 9 bases, 9 bases remained unmatched. The CDR3 covers 17 residues. The DNA of the CDR3 is TGCGCCAGCAGCCAAGGCCAACTAGCGGGGGGGCTCGGTGAGCAGTTCTTC. This sequence encodes CASSQGQLAGGLGEQFF.

The chain is built from TRBV6-5 and TRBJ1-5, with D tentatively TRBD1 (5 bases). V lost 6 bases, J lost 2 bases, and 14 bases lay in between. The CDR3 loop spans 15 amino acids. In germline, CDR1 is MNHEY, CDR2 SVGAGI. In nucleotides, the CDR3 is TGTGCCAGCAGGGCTGGGGCGGCGGGCAATCAGCCCCAGCATTTT. Translated: CASRAGAAGNQPQHF.

A word on this clone: A read error may produce the germline difference seen at one junction end. J is TRBJ1-3 and V is TRBV11-2, with no clear D. The CDR3 spans 12 residues. Germline V gives CDR1 SGHAT, CDR2 FQNNGV. The CDR3 bases are TGTGCCAGCAGCTTAGAAGATCTAACTGCTGATTTT. This sequence encodes CASSLEDLTADF.